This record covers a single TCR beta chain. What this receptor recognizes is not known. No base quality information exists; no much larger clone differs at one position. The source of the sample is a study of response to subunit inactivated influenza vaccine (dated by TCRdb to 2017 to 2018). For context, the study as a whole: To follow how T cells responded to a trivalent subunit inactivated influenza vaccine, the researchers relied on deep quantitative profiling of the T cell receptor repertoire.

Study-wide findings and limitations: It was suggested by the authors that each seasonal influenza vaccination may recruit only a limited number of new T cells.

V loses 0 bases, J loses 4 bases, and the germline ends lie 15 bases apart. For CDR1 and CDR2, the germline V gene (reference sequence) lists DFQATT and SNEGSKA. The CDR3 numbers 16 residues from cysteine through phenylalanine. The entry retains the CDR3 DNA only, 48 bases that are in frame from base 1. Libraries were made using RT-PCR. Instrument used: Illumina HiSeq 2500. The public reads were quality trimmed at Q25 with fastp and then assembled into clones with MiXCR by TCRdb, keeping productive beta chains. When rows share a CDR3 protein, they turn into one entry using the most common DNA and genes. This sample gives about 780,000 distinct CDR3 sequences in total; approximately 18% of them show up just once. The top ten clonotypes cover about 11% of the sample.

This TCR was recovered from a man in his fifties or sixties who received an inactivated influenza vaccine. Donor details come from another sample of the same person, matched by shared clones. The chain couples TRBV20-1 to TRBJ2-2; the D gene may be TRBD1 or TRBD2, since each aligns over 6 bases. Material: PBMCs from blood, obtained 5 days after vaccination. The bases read TGCAGTGCTAGAGATCAGGGGAGGACGCCCACCGGGGAGCTGTTTTTT. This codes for CSARDQGRTPTGELFF.